This T cell receptor beta chain was captured in a study of blood T cells in healthy people across ages. Study findings and constraints: From one million sequenced T cells, diversity estimates were lower bounds.

Next came a second PCR, run for about 7 to 11 cycles, which used a sample-barcoded 5' primer along with a J-beta primer mix. Through a template-switch adaptor with 12 random nucleotides, each cDNA molecule received a tag. TCRdb reanalysed the 5' RACE reads using MiXCR and keeps one entry per CDR3 protein. The sample records about 680,000 distinct CDR3 sequences, approximately 50% being singletons. Germline trimming cut 5 bases from V and 4 bases from J; bases unmatched to any gene: 10. The CDR3 is made up of 15 amino acids. CDR1 MNHEY and CDR2 SMNVEV come from the germline V gene (reference sequence). Each sample gave at least 6 million isolated PBMCs. The sample holds many counts of this clonotype. Its antigen is unknown.

This rearrangement joins TRBV27 to TRBJ1-2; 7 bases are a match to TRBD1. The specimen sequenced was blood. The TCR sequence derives from a woman aged 55-70 years in good health. CDR3 amino acids: CASSKAYRGSYGYTF. CDR3 coding DNA: TGTGCCAGCAGTAAAGCCTACAGGGGATCCTATGGCTACACCTTC.